This entry features one T cell receptor beta chain sequence. Each CDR3 protein gets one entry after TCRdb re-called the 5' RACE reads with MiXCR. The sample shows under 200,000 distinct CDR3 sequences, 9.5% to 12% of them seen only once. The entry originates in a study of T cells after yellow fever vaccination. The CDR3 consists of 17 residues. Germline values: CDR1 DFQATT, CDR2 SNEGSKA (reference sequence). Deletions cut 5 bases from V and 7 bases from J, with 26 bases between. The V gene is TRBV20-1, the J gene TRBJ2-2; D gene unclear. The sequencing used CD8+ T cells sorted from PBMCs, collected 15 days after the yellow fever booster vaccination. This receptor was taken from a man between 18 and 29 years old who received the YFV17D yellow fever vaccine. The CDR3 nucleotides read TGCAGTGCTTATTCTCGTATGACATCAGAGGATGGCGGGGAGCTGTTTTTT. This translates into CSAYSRMTSEDGGELFF.